This record looks at one T cell receptor beta chain sequence and its context. Its antigen remains unidentified. Unique molecular identifiers tagged the TCRbeta library. In TCRdb, the PCR reads were re-called with MiXCR into one record per CDR3 protein. Of hundreds of thousands of distinct CDR3 sequences listed, 10% to 15% were seen once; the top ten hold 2.2%. The entry originates in a study of T-cell reconstitution after alpha-beta-depleted transplantation in children. CDR3 length equals 14 residues. V was shortened by 2 bases and J by 0 bases, with 6 bases between the two germline ends. The germline CDR1 and CDR2 sequences are SGHRS and YFSETQ. Study-wide results and caveats: Diversity of TCRbeta at day 60 was high in some patients, arising from surviving recipient T cells and thymic progenitors. From newly produced T cells came most of the T-cell counts and diversity one year after transplant. Where alpha-beta T cells came from about two months after transplant was reportedly several hundred expanded graft clones.

J is TRBJ1-3 and V is TRBV5-1; D unclear. The clonotype originates from a male patient younger than 18 who had a stem cell transplant for acute myeloid leukemia, so the T cells may come from the graft donor. Specimen: PBMCs, mostly from graft donor cells, collected 360 days after TCRalphabeta/CD19-depleted stem cell transplant. The CDR3 DNA reads as TGCGCCAGCAGCTTAACGGCCTCTGGAAACACCATATATTTT. Its protein is CASSLTASGNTIYF.